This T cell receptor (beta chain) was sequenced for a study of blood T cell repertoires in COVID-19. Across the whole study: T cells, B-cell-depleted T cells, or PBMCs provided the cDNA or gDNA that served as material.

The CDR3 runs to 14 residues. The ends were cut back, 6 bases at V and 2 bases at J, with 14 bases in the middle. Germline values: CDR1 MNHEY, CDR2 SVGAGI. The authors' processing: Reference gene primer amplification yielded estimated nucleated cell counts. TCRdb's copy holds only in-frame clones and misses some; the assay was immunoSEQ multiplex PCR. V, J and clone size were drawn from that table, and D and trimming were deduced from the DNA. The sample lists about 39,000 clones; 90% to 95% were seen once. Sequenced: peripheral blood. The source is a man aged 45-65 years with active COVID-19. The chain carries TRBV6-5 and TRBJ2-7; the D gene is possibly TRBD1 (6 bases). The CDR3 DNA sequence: TGTGCCAGCAGAGGGGGACAACTAGCCTACGAGCAGTACTTC. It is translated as CASRGGQLAYEQYF.